This entry is about one T cell receptor (beta chain). The sample is drawn from a study of OX40 agonist ivuxolimab in advanced cancers. Repertoires were generated with immunoSEQ multiplex PCR, while TCRdb's copy carries only in-frame clones and drops some. The data hold 48,000 or so clones, with around 84% observed a single time. Germline V gene data show CDR1 as SGHTA and CDR2 as FQGNSA. The CDR3 loop spans 16 amino acids. The ends lost 2 bases at V and 6 bases at J; junction bases unmatched: 8. The source is an adult with an advanced solid tumor such as melanoma, head and neck, liver or kidney cancer. The sample consisted of CD4+ or CD8+ T cells sorted from blood, taken in a trial of the OX40 agonist ivuxolimab. The V gene is TRBV7-2, the J gene TRBJ2-7; 12 bases line up with TRBD2. The CDR3 is CASSLWTSGTEIEQYF. Here the CDR3 DNA reads TGTGCCAGCAGCTTATGGACTAGCGGGACGGAGATCGAGCAGTACTTC.